These 26 T cell receptor beta chains were all obtained from the same sample, sequenced in a study of cytomegalovirus exposure and HLA in healthy donors. Vbeta (60) and Jbeta (13) primers were used in the PCR. This table comes from immunoSEQ multiplex PCR, and its TCRdb copy is limited to in-frame clones, with some not included. The sample carries 140,000 to 150,000 clones, roughly 62% recorded once. Input material: PBMCs. The receptors derive from a man between 60 and 70 years old in good health and CMV-seronegative.

V is TRBV9 and J is TRBJ2-4; a weak D match, TRBD2 (5 bases). CDR1 SGDLS and CDR2 YYNGEE come from the germline V gene. V was shortened by 7 bases and J by 6 bases, with 20 bases between the two germline ends. This CDR3 contains 15 residues. CDR3 sequence: CASGSDEGIGNIQYF. The CDR3 coding sequence is TGTGCCAGCGGCTCCGACGAGGGAATCGGAAACATTCAGTACTTC.

V usage is TRBV6-6 and J usage is TRBJ1-6, with D hard to call. The CDR3 sequence is 16 residues long. V lost 2 bases and J 9 bases, leaving 17 bases between the germline ends. Per the germline V gene, CDR1 is MNHNY and CDR2 is SVGAGI (reference sequence). CDR3 sequence (DNA): TGTGCCAGCAGTTACCTAGCTGCGGGAAAGGGTTCACCCCTCCACTTT. It translates to CASSYLAAGKGSPLHF.

Worth noting for this clone: One junction end disagrees with the germline gene, perhaps due to a read error. The chain is built from TRBV6-6 and TRBJ1-4, with D possibly being TRBD1 (6 bases). Germline-derived CDR1 and CDR2 are MNHNY and SVGAGI (reference sequence). The CDR3 has 14 residues. This CDR3 reads CAGAQTGRNEKLSF. In DNA, the CDR3 is TGTGCCGGCGCCCAGACAGGACGAAATGAAAAACTGTCTTTT.

The J gene is TRBJ2-3, the V gene TRBV4-1, with 11 positions matching TRBD2. Losses at the gene ends were 4 bases for V and 7 bases for J; bases not matched to a gene: 7. The CDR3 is 15 residues long. Germline lookup yields CDR1 MGHRA and CDR2 YSYEKL. CDR3 nucleotides: TGCGCCAGCAGCCCCCACACTAGCGGGAGTTATACGCAGTATTTT. This sequence encodes CASSPHTSGSYTQYF.

The chain joins TRBV7-6 to TRBJ2-2, with TRBD1 as a possible D gene (5 bases). Germline CDR1 reads SGHVS; CDR2 reads FNYEAQ. V dropped 5 bases and J dropped 0 bases, with 7 bases sitting between them. The CDR3 consists of 14 residues. CDR3 residues: CASSPTANTGELFF. The CDR3 nucleotides are TGTGCCAGCAGCCCGACAGCGAACACCGGGGAGCTGTTTTTT.

The chain links TRBV19 to TRBJ2-3, with 13 bases lining up with TRBD2. The junction had 4 bases not matched to a gene; V was cut back by 5 bases and J by 2 bases. From germline, CDR1 is LNHDA and CDR2 SQIVND (reference sequence). The CDR3 runs 16 residues. CDR3 sequence: CASSSGLAGPTDTQYF. The CDR3 DNA reads as TGTGCCAGTAGTTCGGGACTAGCGGGACCCACAGATACGCAGTATTTT.

The J gene is TRBJ1-1, the V gene TRBV5-1, with 9 positions matching TRBD1. Germline lookup yields CDR1 SGHRS and CDR2 YFSETQ. This CDR3 comprises 14 residues. Trimming took 1 base from V and 7 from J; bases not matched to a gene: 5. The CDR3, as DNA: TGCGCCAGCAGCTTGACACAGGGGGCTGGTGAAGCTTTCTTT. This encodes CASSLTQGAGEAFF.

The chain combines TRBV27 with TRBJ2-2; D is possibly TRBD2 (6 bases). Germline CDR1 and CDR2: MNHEY and SMNVEV (reference sequence). The V and J ends lost 6 bases and 5 bases respectively, with 16 bases between them. CDR3 length: 15 residues. CDR3 DNA sequence: TGTGCCAGCAGCCACGGGACTCTGGGGACCGGGGAGCTGTTTTTT. Translating it yields CASSHGTLGTGELFF.

The chain combines TRBV6-5 with TRBJ2-7; 14 bases align to TRBD2. In germline, CDR1 is MNHEY, CDR2 SVGAGI. The CDR3 runs 15 residues. Unmatched junction bases numbered 9, after V lost 6 bases and J lost 8 bases. The CDR3 loop reads CASSRLGLAGAKQYF. The DNA for the CDR3 is TGTGCCAGCAGCCGCCTGGGACTAGCGGGAGCAAAGCAGTACTTC.

This clone came up a few times. The genes are TRBV19 and TRBJ1-4; D gene unclear. V was clipped by 9 bases and J by 4 bases, with 12 bases between them. CDR3 length: 13 residues. Germline V gene lookup returns CDR1 LNHDA and CDR2 SQIVND (reference sequence). The CDR3 DNA reads TGTGCCAGCACCCCGGGAGTTAATGAAAAACTGTTTTTT. It translates to CASTPGVNEKLFF.

This chain connects TRBV28 to TRBJ1-1; tentatively, D is TRBD1 (6 bases). The CDR3 has 14 amino acids. Germline V CDR1 and CDR2: MDHEN, SYDVKM. V was shortened by 8 bases and J by 4 bases, with 17 bases between the two germline ends. CDR3 region: CASVFLRGGTEAFF. As DNA, the CDR3 is TGTGCCAGCGTGTTTTTGAGGGGGGGCACTGAAGCTTTCTTT.

The chain is built from TRBV5-1 and TRBJ1-2; tentative D call: TRBD1 (5 bases). The CDR3 runs 13 residues. V was pared by 4 bases and J by 6 bases, with 13 bases between. The germline CDR1 and CDR2 sequences are SGHRS and YFSETQ. The CDR3 bases are TGCGCCAGCAGCCCCACCGACAGCGATGGCTACACCTTC. As protein: CASSPTDSDGYTF.

In its sample, this clone was seen a few times. This chain uses TRBV11-2 with TRBJ1-2; D might be TRBD1 (5 bases). Germline V lookup: CDR1 SGHAT, CDR2 FQNNGV. The CDR3 extends over 14 amino acids. Trimming removed 3 bases at V and 4 bases at J, with 12 bases between. The CDR3 sequence: CASSFQKQGYGYTF. CDR3 nucleotides: TGTGCCAGCAGCTTTCAAAAGCAGGGCTATGGCTACACCTTC. The variable domain in full, with the rest retrieved from reference TRBV11-2 and TRBJ1-2, is EAGVAQSPRYKIIEKRQSVAFWCNPISGHATLYWYQQILGQGPKLLIQFQNNGVVDDSQLPKDRFSAERLKGVDSTLKIQPAKLEDSAVYLCASSFQKQGYGYTFGSGTRLTVV.

V and J are TRBV19 and TRBJ2-1; TRBD2 agrees at 8 bases. Per germline, CDR1 LNHDA and CDR2 SQIVND (reference sequence). The V segment lost 5 bases and the J segment 4 bases; nucleotides outside the gene matches: 4. The CDR3 contains 14 residues. In DNA, the CDR3 is TGTGCCAGTAGTCGGTCTAGCGGGTACAATGAGCAGTTCTTC. Its translation: CASSRSSGYNEQFF.

The chain is built from TRBV30 and TRBJ2-2; D unresolved. The CDR3 totals 13 residues. Trimming took off 0 bases at V and 6 bases at J, with 8 bases between the two ends. Germline V lookup: CDR1 GTSNPN, CDR2 SVGIG (reference sequence). For the CDR3, the DNA is TGTGCCTGGAGTGTAGCGTTGTCCGGGGAGCTGTTTTTT. It encodes CAWSVALSGELFF.

This clone was counted only a few times. The rearrangement links TRBV11-2 to TRBJ2-3; 9 bases are a match to TRBD2. There are 17 residues in the CDR3. CDR1 is SGHAT, CDR2 FQNNGV, per germline. The V gene end was trimmed by 0 bases and the J gene end by 8 bases; junction bases not matched to a gene: 12. The CDR3 nucleotides are TGTGCCAGCAGCTTAGATCTCGCTAGCGGGGCTGAGGGTACGCAGTATTTT. As protein: CASSLDLASGAEGTQYF.

This clone has only a few counts. The chain uses TRBV9 and TRBJ2-7; the match to TRBD2 covers 7 bases. CDR1 and CDR2 from the germline V gene are SGDLS and YYNGEE. The CDR3 runs to 14 residues. V lost 4 bases, J lost 0 bases, and 4 bases stayed unmatched. CDR3 in amino acids: CASSLSGTSYEQYF. As DNA, the CDR3 is TGTGCCAGCAGCTTAAGCGGGACCTCCTACGAGCAGTACTTC.

This clone was detected only a few times. An end of the junction does not agree with germline; a read error may underlie this. The V gene is TRBV6-1, the J gene TRBJ1-1, with 10 positions matching TRBD1. CDR1 and CDR2 from the germline V gene are MNHNS and SASEGT. The CDR3 is 14 amino acids. The CDR3 DNA sequence: TGTGCCAGCAGCCTTTCGACAGGGGGCGTCTCGGAGTACTTT. It codes for CASSLSTGGVSEYF.

The V gene is TRBV2, the J gene TRBJ1-4; D remains unclear. CDR1 is SNHLY, CDR2 FYNNEI, per germline. The V end lost 4 bases, the J end lost 3 bases, and 12 bases lay between the germline ends. The CDR3 contains 15 residues. CDR3: CASSALTHPNEKLFF. In nucleotides, the CDR3 is TGTGCCAGCAGTGCTTTGACACATCCTAATGAAAAACTGTTTTTT.

The rearrangement links TRBV2 to TRBJ2-7, with 8 positions matching TRBD1. The V and J ends lost 6 bases and 0 bases, in that order; junction bases with no gene match: 4. Germline V CDR1 and CDR2: SNHLY, FYNNEI. The length of the CDR3 is 14 residues. CDR3 in amino acids: CASRLTGDSYEQYF. CDR3 DNA sequence: TGTGCCAGCAGGTTGACAGGGGACTCCTACGAGCAGTACTTC. Full variable domain (missing parts from reference TRBV2 and TRBJ2-7): EPEVTQTPSHQVTQMGQEVILRCVPISNHLYFYWYRQILGQKVEFLVSFYNNEISEKSEIFDDQFSVERPDGSNFTLKIRSTKLEDSAMYFCASRLTGDSYEQYFGPGTRLTVT.

The chain carries TRBV28 and TRBJ1-1; the match to TRBD1 covers 8 bases. There are 17 residues in the CDR3. Germline V CDR1 and CDR2: MDHEN, SYDVKM. Trimming took 2 bases from V and 0 from J; bases not matched to a gene: 8. CDR3 loop: CASSLPLGQAMNTEAFF. The CDR3 DNA follows: TGTGCCAGCAGTTTACCCCTGGGACAGGCAATGAACACTGAAGCTTTCTTT. Looking up the rest from reference TRBV28 and TRBJ1-1 gives the full variable domain: DVKVTQSSRYLVKRTGEKVFLECVQDMDHENMFWYRQDPGLGLRLIYFSYDVKMKEKGDIPEGYSVSREKKERFSLILESASTNQTSMYLCASSLPLGQAMNTEAFFGQGTRLTVV.

This clone was found a few times. J is TRBJ2-7 and V is TRBV7-2; TRBD2 might be the D (5 bases). Trimming removed 3 bases at V and 5 bases at J, with 20 bases between. Germline V gene data show CDR1 as SGHTA and CDR2 as FQGNSA. The CDR3 consists of 16 residues. The CDR3 region has the DNA TGTGCCAGCAGCTTTAACGGGATTAGCCCCGTCGACGAGCAGTACTTC. Protein: CASSFNGISPVDEQYF.

The genes are TRBV9 and TRBJ2-3; 7 bases are a match to TRBD2. CDR3 size: 16 residues. V dropped 3 bases and J dropped 3; count of bases not matched to a gene: 10. Germline CDR1 SGDLS, CDR2 YYNGEE. DNA of the CDR3: TGTGCCAGCAGCGGGGGGGTGATGGGAGGGACAGATACGCAGTATTTT. It translates to CASSGGVMGGTDTQYF.

This chain uses TRBV29-1 with TRBJ2-1; D might be TRBD2 (6 bases). V lost 7 bases and J lost 5, with 15 bases in between. The CDR3 has 13 residues. The germline V gene has CDR1 SQVTM and CDR2 ANQGSEA. The CDR3: CSGGDRANNEQFF. The CDR3 coding sequence is TGCAGCGGGGGGGACCGTGCTAACAATGAGCAGTTCTTC.

The chain combines TRBV27 with TRBJ1-1; D unresolved. Germline V gene sequence: CDR1 MNHEY, CDR2 SMNVEV (reference sequence). The V and J ends lost 5 bases and 5 bases respectively, with 18 bases between them. The CDR3 loop spans 15 amino acids. The DNA for the CDR3 is TGTGCCAGCAGTAAGTGGGAGGGTTTGATAACTGAAGCTTTCTTT. This translates into CASSKWEGLITEAFF.

This chain joins TRBV7-8 and TRBJ2-5, with TRBD1 as a possible D gene (6 bases). The CDR3 loop spans 13 amino acids. Germline V lookup: CDR1 SGHVS, CDR2 FQNEAQ. Trimming pared 6 bases from V and 2 bases from J, leaving 10 bases between. The DNA of the CDR3 is TGTGCCAGCAGACCAGGACAGCAAGAGACCCAGTACTTC. This gives the protein CASRPGQQETQYF.